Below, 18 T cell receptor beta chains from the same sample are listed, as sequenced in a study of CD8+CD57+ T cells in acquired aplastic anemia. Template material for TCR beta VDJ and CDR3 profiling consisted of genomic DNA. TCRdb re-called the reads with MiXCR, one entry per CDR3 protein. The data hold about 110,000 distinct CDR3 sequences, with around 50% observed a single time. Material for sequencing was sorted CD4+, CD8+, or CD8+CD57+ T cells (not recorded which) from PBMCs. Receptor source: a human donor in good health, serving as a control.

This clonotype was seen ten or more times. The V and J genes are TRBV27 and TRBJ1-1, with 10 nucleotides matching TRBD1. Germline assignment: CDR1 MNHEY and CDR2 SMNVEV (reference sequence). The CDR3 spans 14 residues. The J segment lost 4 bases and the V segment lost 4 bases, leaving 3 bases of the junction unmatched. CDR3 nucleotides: TGTGCCAGCAGTTGGGGACAGGGGAGCACTGAAGCTTTCTTT. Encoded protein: CASSWGQGSTEAFF.

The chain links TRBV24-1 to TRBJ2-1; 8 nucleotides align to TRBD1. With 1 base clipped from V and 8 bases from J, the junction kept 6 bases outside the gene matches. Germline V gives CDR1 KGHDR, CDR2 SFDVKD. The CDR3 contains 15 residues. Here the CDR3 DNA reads TGTGCCACCAGTGATTTCACAGGGGGTGACGATGAGCAGTTCTTC. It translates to CATSDFTGGDDEQFF.

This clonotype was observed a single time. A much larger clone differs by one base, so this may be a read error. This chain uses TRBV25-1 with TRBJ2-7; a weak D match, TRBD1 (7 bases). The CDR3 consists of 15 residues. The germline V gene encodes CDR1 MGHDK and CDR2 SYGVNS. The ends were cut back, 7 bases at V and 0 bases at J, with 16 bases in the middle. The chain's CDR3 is CASIHLRGASYEQYF. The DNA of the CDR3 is TGTGCCAGCATCCACCTCAGGGGGGCCTCCTACGAGCAGTACTTC.

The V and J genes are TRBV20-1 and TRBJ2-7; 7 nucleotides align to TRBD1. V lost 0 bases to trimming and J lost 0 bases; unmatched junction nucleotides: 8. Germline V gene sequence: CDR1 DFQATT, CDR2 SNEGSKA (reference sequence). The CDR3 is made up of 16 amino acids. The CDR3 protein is CSARENRDSNSYEQYF. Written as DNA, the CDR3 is TGCAGTGCTAGAGAGAACCGGGACAGCAACTCCTACGAGCAGTACTTC.

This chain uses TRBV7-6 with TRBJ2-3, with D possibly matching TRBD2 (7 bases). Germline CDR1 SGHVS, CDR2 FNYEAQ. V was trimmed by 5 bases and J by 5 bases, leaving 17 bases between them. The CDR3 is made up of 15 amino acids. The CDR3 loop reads CASSQEAGAVDTQYF. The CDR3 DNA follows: TGTGCCAGCAGCCAGGAGGCGGGGGCGGTAGATACGCAGTATTTT.

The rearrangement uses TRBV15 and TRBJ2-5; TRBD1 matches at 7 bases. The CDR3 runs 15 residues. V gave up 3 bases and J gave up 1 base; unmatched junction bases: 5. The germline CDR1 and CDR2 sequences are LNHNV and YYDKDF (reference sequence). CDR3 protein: CATSRTGTTQETQYF. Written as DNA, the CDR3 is TGTGCCACCAGCAGGACAGGGACGACCCAAGAGACCCAGTACTTC.

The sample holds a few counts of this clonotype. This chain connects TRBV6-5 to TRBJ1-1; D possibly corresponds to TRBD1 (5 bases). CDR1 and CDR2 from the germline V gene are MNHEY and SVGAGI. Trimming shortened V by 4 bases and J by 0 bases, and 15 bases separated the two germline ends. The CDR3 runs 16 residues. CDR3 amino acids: CASSFSGPTLNTEAFF. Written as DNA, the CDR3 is TGTGCCAGCAGTTTCTCGGGACCCACCTTGAACACTGAAGCTTTCTTT.

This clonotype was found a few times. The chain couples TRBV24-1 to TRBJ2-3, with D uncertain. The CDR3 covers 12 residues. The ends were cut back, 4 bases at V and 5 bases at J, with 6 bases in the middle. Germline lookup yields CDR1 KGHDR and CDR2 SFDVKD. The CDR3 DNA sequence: TGTGCCACCAGTGAGGTTGAAGATACGCAGTATTTT. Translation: CATSEVEDTQYF.

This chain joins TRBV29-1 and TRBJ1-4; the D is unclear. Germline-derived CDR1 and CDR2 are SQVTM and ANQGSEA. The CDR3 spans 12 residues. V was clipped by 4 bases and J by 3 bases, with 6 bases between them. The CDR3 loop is CSVGDANEKLFF. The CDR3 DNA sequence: TGCAGCGTTGGGGATGCTAATGAAAAACTGTTTTTT.

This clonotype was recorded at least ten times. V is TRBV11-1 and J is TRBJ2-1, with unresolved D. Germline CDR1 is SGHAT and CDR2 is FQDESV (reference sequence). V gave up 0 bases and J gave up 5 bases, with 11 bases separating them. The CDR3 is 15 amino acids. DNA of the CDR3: TGTGCCAGCAGCTTAGCTGACTCCTACGACAATGAGCAGTTCTTC. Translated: CASSLADSYDNEQFF.

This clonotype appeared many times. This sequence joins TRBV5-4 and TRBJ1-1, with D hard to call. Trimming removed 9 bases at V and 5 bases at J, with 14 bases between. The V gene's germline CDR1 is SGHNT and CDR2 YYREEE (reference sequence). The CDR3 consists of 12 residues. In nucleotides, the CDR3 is TGTGCCACTCAGACCCCGGAGACTGAAGCTTTCTTT. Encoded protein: CATQTPETEAFF.

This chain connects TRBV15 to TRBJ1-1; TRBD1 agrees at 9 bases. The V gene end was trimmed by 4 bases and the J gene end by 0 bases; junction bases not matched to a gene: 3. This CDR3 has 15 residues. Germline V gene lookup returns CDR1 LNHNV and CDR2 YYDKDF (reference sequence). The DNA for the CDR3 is TGTGCCACCAGCACTGGGACAGGGTTGAACACTGAAGCTTTCTTT. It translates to CATSTGTGLNTEAFF.

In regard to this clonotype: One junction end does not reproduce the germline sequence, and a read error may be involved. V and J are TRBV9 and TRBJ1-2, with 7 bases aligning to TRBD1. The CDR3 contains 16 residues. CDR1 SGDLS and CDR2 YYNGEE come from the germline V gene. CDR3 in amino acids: CASSARTGGTEIGYTF. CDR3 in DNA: TGCGCCAGCAGCGCTCGCACAGGCGGGACAGAAATTGGCTACACCTTC.

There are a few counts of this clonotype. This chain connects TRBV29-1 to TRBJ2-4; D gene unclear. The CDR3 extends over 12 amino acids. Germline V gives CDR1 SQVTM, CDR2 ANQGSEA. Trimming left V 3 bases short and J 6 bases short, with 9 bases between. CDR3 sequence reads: CSVEVLGNIQYF. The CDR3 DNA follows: TGCAGCGTTGAGGTTTTAGGAAACATTCAGTACTTC. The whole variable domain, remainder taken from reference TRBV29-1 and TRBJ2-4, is SAVISQKPSRDICQRGTSLTIQCQVDSQVTMMFWYRQQPGQSLTLIATANQGSEATYESGFVIDKFPISRPNLTFSTLTVSNMSPEDSSIYLCSVEVLGNIQYFGAGTRLSVL.

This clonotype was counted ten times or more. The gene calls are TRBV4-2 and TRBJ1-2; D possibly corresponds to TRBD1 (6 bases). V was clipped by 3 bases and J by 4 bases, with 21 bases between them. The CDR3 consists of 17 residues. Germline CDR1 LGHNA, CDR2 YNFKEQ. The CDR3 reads CASSHETEETGIYGYTF. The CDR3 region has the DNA TGTGCCAGCAGCCATGAGACTGAGGAGACAGGAATCTATGGCTACACCTTC.

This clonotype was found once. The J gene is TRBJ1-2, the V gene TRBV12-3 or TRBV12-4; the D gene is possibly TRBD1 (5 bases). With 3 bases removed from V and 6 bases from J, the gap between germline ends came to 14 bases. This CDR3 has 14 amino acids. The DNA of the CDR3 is TGTGCCAGCAGTTTCCGGGTTGCGGGGGATGGCTACACCTTC. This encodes CASSFRVAGDGYTF.

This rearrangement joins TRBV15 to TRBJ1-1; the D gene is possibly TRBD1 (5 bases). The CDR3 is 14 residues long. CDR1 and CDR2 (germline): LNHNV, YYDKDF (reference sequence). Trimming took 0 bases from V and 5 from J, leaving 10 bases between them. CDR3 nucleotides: TGTGCCACCAGCAGAGAATGGGGGGATACTGAAGCTTTCTTT. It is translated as CATSREWGDTEAFF.

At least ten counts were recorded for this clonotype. CDR3 amino acids: CASSFPGLAGDEQYF. The CDR3 DNA is TGTGCCAGCAGCTTCCCCGGACTAGCGGGAGACGAGCAGTACTTC. V is TRBV7-2 and J is TRBJ2-7; 13 bases agree with TRBD2. With 3 bases clipped from V and 5 bases from J, the junction kept 4 bases outside the gene matches. Looked up from germline, CDR1 is SGHTA and CDR2 is FQGNSA. The CDR3 sequence is 15 residues long.